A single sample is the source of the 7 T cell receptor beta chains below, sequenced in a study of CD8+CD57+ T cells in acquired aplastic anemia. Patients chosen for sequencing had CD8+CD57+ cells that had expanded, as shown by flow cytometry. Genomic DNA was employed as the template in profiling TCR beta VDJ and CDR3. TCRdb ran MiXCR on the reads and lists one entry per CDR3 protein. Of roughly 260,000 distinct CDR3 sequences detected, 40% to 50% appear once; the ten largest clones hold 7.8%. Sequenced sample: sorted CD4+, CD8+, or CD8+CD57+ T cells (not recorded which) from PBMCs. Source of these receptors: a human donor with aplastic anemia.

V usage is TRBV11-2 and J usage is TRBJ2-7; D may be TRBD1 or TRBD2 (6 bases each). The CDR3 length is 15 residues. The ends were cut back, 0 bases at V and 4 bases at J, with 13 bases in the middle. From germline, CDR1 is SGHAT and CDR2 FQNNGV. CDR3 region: CASSLDPGAGYEQYF. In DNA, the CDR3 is TGTGCCAGCAGCTTAGATCCGGGGGCGGGATACGAGCAGTACTTC.

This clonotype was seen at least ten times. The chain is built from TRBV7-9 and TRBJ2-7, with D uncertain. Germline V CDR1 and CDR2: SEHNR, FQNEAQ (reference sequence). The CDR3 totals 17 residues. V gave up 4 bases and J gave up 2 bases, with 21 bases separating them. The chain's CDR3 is CASSSTDRGNSPYEQYF. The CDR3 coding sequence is TGTGCCAGCAGCTCTACCGATCGCGGTAACAGCCCCTACGAGCAGTACTTC.

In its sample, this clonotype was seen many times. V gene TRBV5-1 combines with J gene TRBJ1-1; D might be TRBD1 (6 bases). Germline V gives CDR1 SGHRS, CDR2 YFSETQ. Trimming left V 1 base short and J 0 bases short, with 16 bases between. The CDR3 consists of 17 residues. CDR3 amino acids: CASSLSGRGAVNTEAFF. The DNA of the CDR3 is TGCGCCAGCAGCTTGTCGGGCAGGGGAGCGGTGAACACTGAAGCTTTCTTT.

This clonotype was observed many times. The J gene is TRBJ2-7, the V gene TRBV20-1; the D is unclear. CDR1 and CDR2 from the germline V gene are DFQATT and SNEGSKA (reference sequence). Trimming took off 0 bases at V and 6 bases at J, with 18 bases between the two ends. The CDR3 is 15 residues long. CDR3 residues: CSARDDGLSWGEQYF. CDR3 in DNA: TGCAGTGCTAGAGATGATGGGCTTAGCTGGGGCGAGCAGTACTTC.

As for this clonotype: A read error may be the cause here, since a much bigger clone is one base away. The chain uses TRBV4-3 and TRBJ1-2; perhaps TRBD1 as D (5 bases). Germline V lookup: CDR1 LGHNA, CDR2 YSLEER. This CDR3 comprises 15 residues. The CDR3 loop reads CAGSQDSGSDYGYTF. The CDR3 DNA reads TGCGCCGGCAGCCAAGATTCAGGGTCTGACTATGGCTACACCTTC.

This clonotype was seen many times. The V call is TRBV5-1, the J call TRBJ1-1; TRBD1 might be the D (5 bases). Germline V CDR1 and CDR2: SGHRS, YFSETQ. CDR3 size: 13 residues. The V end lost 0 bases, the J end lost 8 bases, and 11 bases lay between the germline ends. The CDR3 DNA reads TGCGCCAGCAGCTTGGAAGGGGCCGGCGAAGCTTTCTTT. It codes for CASSLEGAGEAFF.

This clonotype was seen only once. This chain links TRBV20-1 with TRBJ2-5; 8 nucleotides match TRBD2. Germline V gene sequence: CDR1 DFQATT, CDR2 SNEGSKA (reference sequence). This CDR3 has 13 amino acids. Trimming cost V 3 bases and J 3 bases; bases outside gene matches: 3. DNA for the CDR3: TGCAGTGCTAGGATCGGGAGGGAAGAGACCCAGTACTTC. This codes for CSARIGREETQYF.